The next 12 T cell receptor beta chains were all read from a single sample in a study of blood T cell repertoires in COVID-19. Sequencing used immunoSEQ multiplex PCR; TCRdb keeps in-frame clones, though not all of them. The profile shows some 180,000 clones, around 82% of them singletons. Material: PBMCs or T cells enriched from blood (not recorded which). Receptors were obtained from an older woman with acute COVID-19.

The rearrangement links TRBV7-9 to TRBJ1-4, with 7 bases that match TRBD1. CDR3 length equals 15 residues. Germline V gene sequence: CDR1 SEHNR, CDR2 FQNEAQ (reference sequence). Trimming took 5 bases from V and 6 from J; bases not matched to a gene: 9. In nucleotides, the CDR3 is TGTGCCAGCAGCACTGACAGGGTTGCATATGAAAAACTGTTTTTT. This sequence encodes CASSTDRVAYEKLFF. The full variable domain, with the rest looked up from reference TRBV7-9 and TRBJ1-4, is DTGVSQNPRHKITKRGQNVTFRCDPISEHNRLYWYRQTLGQGPEFLTYFQNEAQLEKSRLLSDRFSAERPKGSFSTLEIQRTEQGDSAMYLCASSTDRVAYEKLFFGSGTQLSVL.

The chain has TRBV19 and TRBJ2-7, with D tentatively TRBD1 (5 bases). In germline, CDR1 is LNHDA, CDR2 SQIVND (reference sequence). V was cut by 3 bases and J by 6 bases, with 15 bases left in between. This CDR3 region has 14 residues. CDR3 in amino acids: CASSIVGQGGEQYF. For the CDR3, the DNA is TGTGCCAGTAGTATTGTAGGCCAGGGTGGCGAGCAGTACTTC.

CDR3 loop: CASSRQSSYEQYF. Written as DNA, the CDR3 is TGTGCCAGCAGCCGACAGAGCTCCTACGAGCAGTACTTC. V and J are TRBV5-5 and TRBJ2-7; D is possibly TRBD1 (5 bases). Trimming stripped 4 bases from V and 0 bases from J, with 8 bases between. The germline gives CDR1 SGHKS, CDR2 YYEKEE (reference sequence). The CDR3 totals 13 residues. The whole variable domain, remainder taken from reference TRBV5-5 and TRBJ2-7, is DAGVTQSPTHLIKTRGQQVTLRCSPISGHKSVSWYQQVLGQGPQFIFQYYEKEERGRGNFPDRFSARQFPNYSSELNVNALLLGDSALYLCASSRQSSYEQYFGPGTRLTVT.

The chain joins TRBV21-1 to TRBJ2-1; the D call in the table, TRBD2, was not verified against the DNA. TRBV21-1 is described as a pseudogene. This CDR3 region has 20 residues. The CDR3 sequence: CASSKGWLAGVPTPYNEQFF. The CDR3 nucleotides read TGTGCCAGCAGCAAAGGGTGGCTAGCGGGAGTCCCAACCCCCTACAATGAGCAGTTCTTC.

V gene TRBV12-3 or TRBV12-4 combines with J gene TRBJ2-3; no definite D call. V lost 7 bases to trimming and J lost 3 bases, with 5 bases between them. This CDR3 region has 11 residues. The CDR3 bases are TGTGCCAGCACTAGAACAGATACGCAGTATTTT. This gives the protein CASTRTDTQYF.

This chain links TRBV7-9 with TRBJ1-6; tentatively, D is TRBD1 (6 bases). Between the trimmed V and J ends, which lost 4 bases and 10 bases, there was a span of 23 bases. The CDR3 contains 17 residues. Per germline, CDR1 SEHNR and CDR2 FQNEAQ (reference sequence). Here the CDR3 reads CASSWPKEDSSDSPLHF. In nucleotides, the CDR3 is TGTGCCAGCAGCTGGCCAAAAGAGGACAGTTCGGACTCACCCCTCCACTTT.

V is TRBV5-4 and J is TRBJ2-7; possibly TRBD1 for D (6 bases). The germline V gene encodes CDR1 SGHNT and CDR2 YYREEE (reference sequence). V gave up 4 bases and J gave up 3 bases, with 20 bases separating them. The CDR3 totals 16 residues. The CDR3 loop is CASSRVTGNVYYEQYF. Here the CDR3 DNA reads TGTGCCAGCAGCCGGGTAACAGGGAACGTCTACTACGAGCAGTACTTC.

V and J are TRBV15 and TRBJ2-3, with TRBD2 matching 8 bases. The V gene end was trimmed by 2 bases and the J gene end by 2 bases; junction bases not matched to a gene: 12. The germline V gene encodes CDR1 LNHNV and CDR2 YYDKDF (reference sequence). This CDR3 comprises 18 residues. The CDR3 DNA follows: TGTGCCACCAGCAGACCTTATCGGACTAGCAGATACACAGATACGCAGTATTTT. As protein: CATSRPYRTSRYTDTQYF.

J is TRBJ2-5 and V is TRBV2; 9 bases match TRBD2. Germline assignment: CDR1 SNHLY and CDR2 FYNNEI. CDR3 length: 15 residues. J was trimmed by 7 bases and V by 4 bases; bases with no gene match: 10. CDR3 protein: CASSVGRGGQSTQYF. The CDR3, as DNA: TGTGCCAGCAGTGTGGGGCGGGGGGGCCAATCGACCCAGTACTTC.

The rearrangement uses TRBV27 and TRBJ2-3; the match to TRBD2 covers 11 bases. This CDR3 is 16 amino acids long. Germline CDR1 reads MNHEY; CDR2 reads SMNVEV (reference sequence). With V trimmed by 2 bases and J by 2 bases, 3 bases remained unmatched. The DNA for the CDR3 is TGTGCCAGCAGTTTAAGACTAGCGGGATCCACAGATACGCAGTATTTT. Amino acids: CASSLRLAGSTDTQYF.

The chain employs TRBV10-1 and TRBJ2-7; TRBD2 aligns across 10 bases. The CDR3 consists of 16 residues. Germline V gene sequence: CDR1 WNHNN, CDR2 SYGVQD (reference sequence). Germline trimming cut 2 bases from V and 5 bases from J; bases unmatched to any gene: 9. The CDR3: CASSEGLAVLENEQYF. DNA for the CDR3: TGCGCCAGCAGTGAGGGACTAGCGGTTTTGGAAAACGAGCAGTACTTC.

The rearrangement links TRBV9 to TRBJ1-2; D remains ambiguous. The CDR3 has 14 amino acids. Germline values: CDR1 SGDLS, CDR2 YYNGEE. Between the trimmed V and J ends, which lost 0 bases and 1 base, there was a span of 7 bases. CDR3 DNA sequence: TGTGCCAGCAGCGTAGACGGAGTTAACTATGGCTACACCTTC. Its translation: CASSVDGVNYGYTF. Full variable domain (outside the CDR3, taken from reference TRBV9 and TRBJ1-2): DSGVTQTPKHLITATGQRVTLRCSPRSGDLSVYWYQQSLDQGLQFLIQYYNGEERAKGNILERFSAQQFPDLHSELNLSSLELGDSALYFCASSVDGVNYGYTFGSGTRLTVV.